This TCR beta chain stems from a study of beta chain features in type 1 diabetes. Study overall: Across the samples, 100 million to 130 million sorted cells were examined in total. Study results and limitations: Moderate but significant shortening of TCRB CDR3s was recorded in all four CD4+ subsets from Type 1 diabetes patients.

TCRB transcripts that were expressed got sequenced, as all of the isolated RNA had been reverse transcribed. Repertoires were generated with immunoSEQ multiplex PCR, while TCRdb's copy carries only in-frame clones and drops some. The sample holds about 150,000 clones, roughly 11% seen once. Only a few counts were recorded for this clone. What it binds is not known. The CDR3 consists of 13 residues. The V and J ends lost 5 bases and 2 bases, in that order; junction bases with no gene match: 2. Germline V CDR1 and CDR2: KGHSH, LQKENI. The sample comprised central memory CD4+ T cells from blood. V and J are TRBV18 and TRBJ2-5; 7 bases align to TRBD1. The TCR sequence derives from a man between 18 and 35 years old in good health. CDR3: CASSGTVQETQYF. The CDR3 nucleotides are TGTGCCAGCTCAGGGACAGTACAAGAGACCCAGTACTTC. Drawing the rest from reference TRBV18 and TRBJ2-5, the complete variable domain is NAGVMQNPRHLVRRRGQEARLRCSPMKGHSHVYWYRQLPEEGLKFMVYLQKENIIDESGMPKERFSAEFPKEGPSILRIQQVVRGDSAAYFCASSGTVQETQYFGPGTRLLVL.